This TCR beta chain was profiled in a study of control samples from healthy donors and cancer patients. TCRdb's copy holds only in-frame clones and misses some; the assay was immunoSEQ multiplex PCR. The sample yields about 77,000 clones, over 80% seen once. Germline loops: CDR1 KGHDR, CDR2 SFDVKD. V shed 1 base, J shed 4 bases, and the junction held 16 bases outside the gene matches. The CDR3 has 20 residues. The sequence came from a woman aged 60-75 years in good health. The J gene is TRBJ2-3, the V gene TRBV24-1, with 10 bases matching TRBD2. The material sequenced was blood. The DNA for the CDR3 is TGTGCCACCAGTGATTTTCCCACTAGCGGGGTACATTACCAGGCAGATACGCAGTATTTT. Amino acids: CATSDFPTSGVHYQADTQYF.